The 27 T cell receptor beta chains below all came from one sample that was sequenced in a study of blood T cell repertoires in COVID-19 (dated by TCRdb to the early 2020s). The library was prepared using the immunoSEQ multiplex PCR assay. This is the immuneACCESS table as TCRdb keeps it, with only in-frame sequences that have V and J called. A part of the clones is gone; compared with another copy, unresolved V genes explain less than half, and the rest is unexplained. This sample has over 450,000 clones in its table, and 70% to 90% of those were observed once. The ten largest clones add up to roughly 8% of the sample. Input material: peripheral blood. The receptors come from a woman aged 45-65 years with COVID-19, enrolled during active disease.

This sequence joins TRBV5-1 and TRBJ1-1; D is unresolved. Trimming cost V 1 base and J 4 bases, with 11 bases left between them. The CDR3 sequence is 14 residues long. From germline, CDR1 is SGHRS and CDR2 YFSETQ. The CDR3 sequence is CASSLPGWGTEAFF. The CDR3, as DNA: TGCGCCAGCAGCTTGCCGGGGTGGGGCACTGAAGCTTTCTTT. Looking up the rest from reference TRBV5-1 and TRBJ1-1 gives the full variable domain: KAGVTQTPRYLIKTRGQQVTLSCSPISGHRSVSWYQQTPGQGLQFLFEYFSETQRNKGNFPGRFSGRQFSNSRSEMNVSTLELGDSALYLCASSLPGWGTEAFFGQGTRLTVV.

The rearrangement links TRBV7-8 to TRBJ2-5, with 7 nucleotides matching TRBD1. There are 16 residues in the CDR3. Germline V gene sequence: CDR1 SGHVS, CDR2 FQNEAQ. Trimming cost V 5 bases and J 4 bases; bases outside gene matches: 13. CDR3 nucleotides: TGTGCCAGCAGCCCCTCCAGGGGGTCCGAAATAGAGACCCAGTACTTC. This gives the protein CASSPSRGSEIETQYF. The variable domain in full, with the rest retrieved from reference TRBV7-8 and TRBJ2-5, is GAGVSQSPRYKVAKRGQDVALRCDPISGHVSLFWYQQALGQGPEFLTYFQNEAQLDKSGLPSDRFFAERPEGSVSTLKIQRTQQEDSAVYLCASSPSRGSEIETQYFGPGTRLLVL.

The V and J genes are TRBV25-1 and TRBJ1-2, with no clear D. CDR3 length: 13 amino acids. With 2 bases removed from V and 7 bases from J, the gap between germline ends came to 11 bases. Germline-derived CDR1 and CDR2 are MGHDK and SYGVNS. DNA for the CDR3: TGTGCCAGCAGTGAAACTCCGCTCGGTGGCTACACCTTC. Its translation: CASSETPLGGYTF.

This clone was detected only a few times. Different DNA sequences within this sample yield the same CDR3. This rearrangement joins TRBV9 to TRBJ1-5; D is unresolved. Trimming pared 0 bases from V and 7 bases from J, leaving 11 bases between. CDR3 size: 14 residues. The germline gives CDR1 SGDLS, CDR2 YYNGEE. The CDR3 here is CASSVGREGQPQHF. The CDR3 coding sequence is TGTGCCAGCAGCGTAGGAAGGGAGGGCCAGCCCCAGCATTTT.

This clone was seen a handful of times. J is TRBJ1-4 and V is TRBV5-4; D remains unclear. With 5 bases removed from V and 4 bases from J, the gap between germline ends came to 12 bases. CDR3 size: 14 residues. Germline V gene lookup returns CDR1 SGHNT and CDR2 YYREEE (reference sequence). The CDR3 spells CASSPGLGNEKLFF. CDR3 bases: TGTGCCAGCAGTCCAGGACTGGGTAATGAAAAACTGTTTTTT.

Regarding this clone: The same CDR3 also results from other DNA sequences found in this sample. This sequence joins TRBV5-1 and TRBJ2-5, with 8 bases matching TRBD1. The CDR3 loop spans 13 amino acids. Germline trimming cut 0 bases from V and 5 bases from J; bases unmatched to any gene: 0. CDR1 and CDR2 (germline): SGHRS, YFSETQ. In DNA form, the CDR3 reads TGCGCCAGCAGCTTGGCAGGGGGCGAGACCCAGTACTTC. Protein: CASSLAGGETQYF.

This chain connects TRBV5-1 to TRBJ2-4, with 7 nucleotides matching TRBD2. The CDR3 sequence is 16 residues long. V shed 1 base and J 7 bases; nucleotides not matched to a gene: 11. Germline values: CDR1 SGHRS, CDR2 YFSETQ. The CDR3 loop is CASSLSRSTSQNIQYF. CDR3 coding DNA: TGCGCCAGCAGCTTGAGCCGATCGACTAGCCAGAACATTCAGTACTTC.

The chain combines TRBV7-9 with TRBJ2-3; 8 bases line up with TRBD2. V was clipped by 4 bases and J by 1 base; unmatched bases: 4. Per germline, CDR1 SEHNR and CDR2 FQNEAQ (reference sequence). The CDR3 contains 15 residues. The CDR3 reads CASSWSAGGTDTQYF. DNA of the CDR3: TGTGCCAGCAGCTGGTCAGCGGGGGGCACAGATACGCAGTATTTT.

This chain links TRBV19 with TRBJ2-1, with D possibly matching TRBD2 (6 bases). The CDR3 runs 14 residues. V lost 7 bases to trimming and J lost 0 bases, with 10 bases between them. CDR1 and CDR2 from the germline V gene are LNHDA and SQIVND (reference sequence). The CDR3 sequence: CASTLRGSYNEQFF. Written as DNA, the CDR3 is TGTGCCAGTACCCTGCGGGGCTCCTACAATGAGCAGTTCTTC.

There are a few counts of this clone. The CDR3 region is CASSQDWGHSYEQYF. CDR3 nucleotide sequence: TGTGCCAGCAGCCAAGATTGGGGACACTCCTACGAGCAGTACTTC. V and J are TRBV3-1 (or the pseudogene TRBV3-2) and TRBJ2-7; possible D gene TRBD1, 6 bases. Trimming removed 0 bases from V and 0 bases from J, with 9 bases in between. This CDR3 spans 15 amino acids. The germline gives CDR1 LGHDT, CDR2 YNNKEL (reference sequence).

Here the CDR3 DNA reads TGTGCCAGCAGCCGAGACAGAGCCGAGCAGTACTTC. Translated, it gives CASSRDRAEQYF. This chain uses TRBV12-3 or TRBV12-4 with TRBJ2-7; the D gene is possibly TRBD1 (5 bases). Between the trimmed V and J ends, which lost 6 bases and 6 bases, there was a span of 12 bases. The CDR3 length is 12 residues.

The rearrangement joins TRBV19 to TRBJ2-1; 11 bases map to TRBD2. The CDR3 extends over 15 amino acids. The germline V gene encodes CDR1 LNHDA and CDR2 SQIVND (reference sequence). Trimming took 6 bases from V and 4 from J; bases not matched to a gene: 5. The CDR3 DNA follows: TGTGCCAGTAGCAGGACTAGCGGGTCTTACAATGAGCAGTTCTTC. This translates into CASSRTSGSYNEQFF.

CDR3 coding DNA: TGTGCCAGCAGTGAAGGGACTAGTCGCCCCTACGAGCAGTACTTC. This codes for CASSEGTSRPYEQYF. The chain uses TRBV2 and TRBJ2-7; 7 bases agree with TRBD2. Germline V gene lookup returns CDR1 SNHLY and CDR2 FYNNEI. Trimming cost V 1 base and J 2 bases; bases outside gene matches: 5. CDR3 length equals 15 residues. Complete variable domain (other parts from reference TRBV2 and TRBJ2-7): EPEVTQTPSHQVTQMGQEVILRCVPISNHLYFYWYRQILGQKVEFLVSFYNNEISEKSEIFDDQFSVERPDGSNFTLKIRSTKLEDSAMYFCASSEGTSRPYEQYFGPGTRLTVT.

The chain has TRBV5-8 and TRBJ1-1; D is unresolved. Trimming took 5 bases from V and 10 from J, leaving 15 bases between them. The CDR3 length is 12 residues. Germline V gene lookup returns CDR1 SGHTS and CDR2 YDEGEE. CDR3 protein: CASSSEVFGAFF. For the CDR3, the DNA is TGTGCCAGCAGTTCCGAGGTCTTTGGAGCTTTCTTT. Using reference TRBV5-8 and TRBJ1-1 for the parts outside the CDR3, the full variable domain is EAGVTQSPTHLIKTRGQQATLRCSPISGHTSVYWYQQALGLGLQFLLWYDEGEERNRGNFPPRFSGRQFPNYSSELNVNALELEDSALYLCASSSEVFGAFFGQGTRLTVV.

This rearrangement joins TRBV28 to TRBJ2-7, with TRBD2 matching over 13 bases. Unmatched junction bases numbered 4, after V lost 5 bases and J lost 3 bases. The CDR3 is 15 residues long. CDR1 and CDR2 (germline): MDHEN, SYDVKM. CDR3 nucleotides: TGTGCCAGCAGTCTGACTAGCGGGGGGTTCTACGAGCAGTACTTC. Encoded protein: CASSLTSGGFYEQYF.

This clone was seen only once. This sequence joins TRBV7-9 and TRBJ1-2, with 7 positions matching TRBD1. The CDR3 consists of 15 residues. Trimming removed 5 bases from V and 3 bases from J; junction bases left unmatched: 9. Germline V gene data show CDR1 as SEHNR and CDR2 as FQNEAQ (reference sequence). The CDR3 DNA reads as TGTGCCAGCAGCCCGCACCAGGGGGGAGACTATGGCTACACCTTC. Translating gives CASSPHQGGDYGYTF.

The chain has TRBV5-1 and TRBJ1-1, with D perhaps TRBD1 (5 bases). Germline CDR1 and CDR2: SGHRS and YFSETQ. V lost 0 bases and J 10 bases, leaving 13 bases between the germline ends. CDR3 length: 13 amino acids. The CDR3 coding sequence is TGCGCCAGCAGCTTGGAAAGGGACTCTAGAGCTTTCTTT. Translation: CASSLERDSRAFF. The complete variable domain, with remaining parts taken from reference TRBV5-1 and TRBJ1-1, reads KAGVTQTPRYLIKTRGQQVTLSCSPISGHRSVSWYQQTPGQGLQFLFEYFSETQRNKGNFPGRFSGRQFSNSRSEMNVSTLELGDSALYLCASSLERDSRAFFGQGTRLTVV.

This clone was found once. The gene calls are TRBV10-3 and TRBJ2-4, with D maybe TRBD2 (5 bases). CDR1 is ENHRY and CDR2 is SYGVKD in the germline V gene. V lost 1 base and J 0 bases, leaving 13 bases between the germline ends. CDR3 size: 17 residues. The CDR3 DNA reads TGTGCCATCAGTGAGTTCCCCCCGGAGGAAGCCAAAAACATTCAGTACTTC. Translating it yields CAISEFPPEEAKNIQYF.

This chain joins TRBV7-9 and TRBJ1-3; the D is unclear. Germline V gives CDR1 SEHNR, CDR2 FQNEAQ (reference sequence). Between the trimmed V and J ends, which lost 2 bases and 0 bases, there was a span of 8 bases. The CDR3 is 15 residues long. The chain's CDR3 is CASSLYLSSGNTIYF. Written as DNA, the CDR3 is TGTGCCAGCAGCTTATATCTGAGCTCTGGAAACACCATATATTTT.

The chain uses TRBV9 and TRBJ1-1, with TRBD1 matching 9 bases. This CDR3 is built from 14 residues. Trimming took 0 bases from V and 4 from J; bases not matched to a gene: 1. In germline, CDR1 is SGDLS, CDR2 YYNGEE. DNA for the CDR3: TGTGCCAGCAGCGTAGGGGGACAGGGCACTGAAGCTTTCTTT. This gives the protein CASSVGGQGTEAFF.

This clone showed up just once. The genes are TRBV30 and TRBJ1-1; D uncertain. The V gene lost 2 bases and the J gene lost 3 bases, with 10 bases spanning the gap. This CDR3 contains 13 residues. Germline assignment: CDR1 GTSNPN and CDR2 SVGIG (reference sequence). The CDR3 bases are TGTGCCTGGAGTCTCTCCGGGGACACTGAAGCTTTCTTT. Its translation: CAWSLSGDTEAFF.

The rearrangement uses TRBV28 and TRBJ1-3, with D unresolved. With 6 bases removed from V and 0 bases from J, the gap between germline ends came to 12 bases. The length of the CDR3 is 15 residues. Per germline, CDR1 MDHEN and CDR2 SYDVKM. In DNA, the CDR3 is TGTGCCAGCAGCCCCGGACTGACCTCTGGAAACACCATATATTTT. This gives the protein CASSPGLTSGNTIYF.

V and J are TRBV24-1 and TRBJ2-1, with 16 bases matching TRBD2. CDR3 length: 18 amino acids. The J segment lost 7 bases and the V segment lost 4 bases, leaving 9 bases of the junction unmatched. Germline V gene sequence: CDR1 KGHDR, CDR2 SFDVKD. The CDR3 nucleotides read TGTGCCACCAGTGACCCAATTGGGACTAGCGGGGGGGTAAATGAGCAGTTCTTC. It is translated as CATSDPIGTSGGVNEQFF.

The rearrangement uses TRBV10-3 and TRBJ2-3; 8 positions match TRBD2. CDR3 length equals 15 residues. V gave up 4 bases and J gave up 3 bases; unmatched junction bases: 6. Germline V lookup: CDR1 ENHRY, CDR2 SYGVKD. The CDR3 loop is CAISVDSGNTDTQYF. As DNA, the CDR3 is TGTGCCATCAGTGTGGATAGCGGGAATACAGATACGCAGTATTTT.

V and J are TRBV7-6 and TRBJ1-5, with D tentatively TRBD1 (6 bases). CDR3 length equals 15 residues. CDR1 is SGHVS, CDR2 FNYEAQ, per germline. Trimming removed 4 bases from V and 4 bases from J, with 14 bases in between. This CDR3 reads CASSSGDRINQPQHF. In DNA form, the CDR3 reads TGTGCCAGCAGCTCTGGAGACAGGATTAATCAGCCCCAGCATTTT.

The chain couples TRBV7-6 to TRBJ2-3, with 8 bases that match TRBD2. The CDR3 contains 14 residues. Germline V gene lookup returns CDR1 SGHVS and CDR2 FNYEAQ. Trimming cost V 2 bases and J 5 bases; bases outside gene matches: 3. CDR3 DNA: TGTGCCAGCAGCTTAAGGGCGGGAGGAGATACGCAGTATTTT. It is translated as CASSLRAGGDTQYF.

The chain carries TRBV10-3 and TRBJ1-4; D perhaps matches TRBD1 (5 bases). The CDR3 contains 15 residues. The germline gives CDR1 ENHRY, CDR2 SYGVKD. With 0 bases removed from V and 6 bases from J, the gap between germline ends came to 11 bases. The CDR3 here is CAISESGGKDEKLFF. CDR3 DNA sequence: TGTGCCATCAGTGAGTCGGGGGGAAAGGATGAAAAACTGTTTTTT.